This T cell receptor (beta chain) was recovered during a study of blood T cells in healthy people across ages. Study overall: Through template switching, about one barcoded beta molecule was captured per two T cells, as measured in model experiments.

Study-wide results and limits: Calculation of diversity from one million T cells yielded estimates considered to be underestimates.

This CDR3 region has 15 residues. The V gene's germline CDR1 is LGHDT and CDR2 YNNKEL (reference sequence). Trimming stripped 6 bases from V and 0 bases from J, with 12 bases between. The second PCR ran about 6 to 11 cycles with a sample-barcoded 5' primer and J-beta primers. TCRdb ran MiXCR on the 5' RACE reads and lists one entry per CDR3 protein. The table includes about 1.8 million distinct CDR3 sequences, 49% detected once. This clonotype came up many times. Its antigen is unknown. The sequencing input was blood. The TCR sequence derives from a woman aged 40 to 55 in good health. The chain combines TRBV3-1 with TRBJ2-1; D is possibly TRBD1 (5 bases). CDR3 sequence: CASSQGLSSYNEQFF. The CDR3 nucleotides read TGTGCCAGCAGTCAGGGTTTGAGCTCCTACAATGAGCAGTTCTTC.